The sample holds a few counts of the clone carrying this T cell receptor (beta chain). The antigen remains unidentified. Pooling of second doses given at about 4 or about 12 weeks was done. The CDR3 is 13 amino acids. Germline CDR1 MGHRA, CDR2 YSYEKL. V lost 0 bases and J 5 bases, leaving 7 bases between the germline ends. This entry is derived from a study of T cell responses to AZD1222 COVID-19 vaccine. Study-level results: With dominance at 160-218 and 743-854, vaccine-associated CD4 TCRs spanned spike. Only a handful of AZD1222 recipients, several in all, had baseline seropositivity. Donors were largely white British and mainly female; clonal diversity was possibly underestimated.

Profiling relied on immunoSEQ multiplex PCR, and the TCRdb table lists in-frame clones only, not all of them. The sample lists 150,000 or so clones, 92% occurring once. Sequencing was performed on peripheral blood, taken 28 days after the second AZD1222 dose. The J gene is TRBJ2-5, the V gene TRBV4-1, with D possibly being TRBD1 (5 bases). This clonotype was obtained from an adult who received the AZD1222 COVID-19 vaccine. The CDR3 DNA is TGCGCCAGCAGCCAAGAGGGGCGGGAGACCCAGTACTTC. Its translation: CASSQEGRETQYF.